These 30 T cell receptor beta chains came from one sample sequenced in a study of control samples from healthy donors and cancer patients. The repertoire was sequenced with immunoSEQ multiplex PCR; TCRdb's copy has only in-frame clones and lacks some. The sample consists of almost 85,000 clones, 85% to 95% of them appearing once. The sample was blood. These receptors came from a woman between 18 and 30 years old in good health.

The CDR3 protein is CASSLGALSRGGWNEKLFF. As DNA, the CDR3 is TGTGCCAGCAGCTTAGGCGCGTTGTCGAGGGGAGGGTGGAATGAAAAACTGTTTTTT. The rearrangement uses TRBV13 and TRBJ1-4; tentatively, D is TRBD1 (5 bases). Germline-derived CDR1 and CDR2 are PRHDT and FYEKMQ (reference sequence). There are 19 residues in the CDR3. Trimming took 0 bases from V and 5 from J, leaving 22 bases between them.

V usage is TRBV5-1 and J usage is TRBJ2-5; D ambiguous. The CDR3 length is 12 residues. Trimming pared 4 bases from V and 1 base from J, leaving 5 bases between. Germline lookup yields CDR1 SGHRS and CDR2 YFSETQ. CDR3 protein: CASSSRQETQYF. CDR3 nucleotide sequence: TGCGCCAGCAGCAGCCGCCAAGAGACCCAGTACTTC. Full variable domain (remainder filled in from reference TRBV5-1 and TRBJ2-5): KAGVTQTPRYLIKTRGQQVTLSCSPISGHRSVSWYQQTPGQGLQFLFEYFSETQRNKGNFPGRFSGRQFSNSRSEMNVSTLELGDSALYLCASSSRQETQYFGPGTRLLVL.

The gene calls are TRBV27 and TRBJ1-1; D might be TRBD1 (6 bases). Germline CDR1 is MNHEY and CDR2 is SMNVEV (reference sequence). Trimming took 6 bases from V and 3 from J, leaving 20 bases between them. The CDR3 is 16 amino acids. Here the CDR3 DNA reads TGTGCCAGCAGGACGCTTCTGGGGGGCGCCGACACTGAAGCTTTCTTT. It encodes CASRTLLGGADTEAFF.

The V and J genes are TRBV5-1 and TRBJ2-2, with D possibly being TRBD1 (5 bases). The CDR3 spans 13 residues. In germline, CDR1 is SGHRS, CDR2 YFSETQ. V shed 2 bases and J shed 6 bases, with 8 bases lying between them. The DNA for the CDR3 is TGCGCCAGCAGCTTTAAAGGGGCCGGGGAGCTGTTTTTT. As protein: CASSFKGAGELFF.

This chain joins TRBV6-2 or TRBV6-3 and TRBJ2-1; possible D gene TRBD2, 5 bases. The CDR3 loop spans 15 amino acids. Looked up from germline, CDR1 is MNHEY and CDR2 is SVGEGT. Trimming removed 6 bases at V and 0 bases at J, with 12 bases between. The CDR3 sequence: CASSGGADSYNEQFF. CDR3 bases: TGTGCCAGCAGCGGTGGAGCGGACTCCTACAATGAGCAGTTCTTC.

The rearrangement links TRBV6-5 to TRBJ2-3; 9 positions match TRBD1. This CDR3 has 14 residues. Germline CDR1 is MNHEY and CDR2 is SVGAGI. J lost 5 bases, V lost 6 bases, and 6 bases had no gene match. The CDR3 coding sequence is TGTGCCAGCAGGACAGGGGGTTCGGTAGATACGCAGTATTTT. It codes for CASRTGGSVDTQYF.

This chain joins TRBV6-5 and TRBJ2-3; TRBD2 aligns across 10 bases. The ends lost 2 bases at V and 1 base at J; junction bases unmatched: 3. The CDR3 length is 16 residues. Germline-derived CDR1 and CDR2 are MNHEY and SVGAGI. The CDR3 protein is CASSYLSGRGTDTQYF. In nucleotides, the CDR3 is TGTGCCAGCAGTTACCTCAGCGGGAGGGGCACAGATACGCAGTATTTT.

The rearrangement uses TRBV6-5 and TRBJ1-2; D remains ambiguous. Germline V gene data show CDR1 as MNHEY and CDR2 as SVGAGI. The CDR3 length is 13 residues. V gave up 4 bases and J gave up 5 bases, with 11 bases separating them. Here the CDR3 DNA reads TGTGCCAGCAGTTCCACCCCATCTTATGGCTACACCTTC. Its translation: CASSSTPSYGYTF.

The chain links TRBV15 to TRBJ2-2; 7 bases map to TRBD1. Germline V CDR1 and CDR2: LNHNV, YYDKDF (reference sequence). The CDR3 runs to 15 residues. Trimming at V came to 1 base and at J to 5 bases, leaving 4 bases not matched to a gene. CDR3 sequence reads: CATSRVGGSTGELFF. Here the CDR3 DNA reads TGTGCCACCAGCAGAGTAGGGGGCTCTACCGGGGAGCTGTTTTTT.

V gene TRBV28 combines with J gene TRBJ1-4, with 8 bases aligning to TRBD1. CDR1 and CDR2 from the germline V gene are MDHEN and SYDVKM. The CDR3 sequence is 13 residues long. V dropped 8 bases and J dropped 5; count of bases not matched to a gene: 4. As DNA, the CDR3 is TGTGCCAGCCAGACAGGGGCAAATGAAAAACTGTTTTTT. It specifies CASQTGANEKLFF.

V gene TRBV19 combines with J gene TRBJ2-1; D not certain. CDR1 is LNHDA, CDR2 SQIVND, per germline (reference sequence). Between the trimmed V and J ends, which lost 3 bases and 0 bases, there was a span of 9 bases. The CDR3 spans 15 residues. Written as DNA, the CDR3 is TGTGCCAGTAGTATCGAGCCGGGCTCCTACAATGAGCAGTTCTTC. As protein: CASSIEPGSYNEQFF.

The gene calls are TRBV10-2 and TRBJ1-2, with a weak D call TRBD1 (5 bases). The germline gives CDR1 WSHSY, CDR2 SAAADI. The V gene lost 5 bases and the J gene lost 8 bases, with 15 bases spanning the gap. The CDR3 runs to 13 residues. The CDR3 DNA is TGCGCCAGCAGTTGGGACTCGACTGAGGGCTACACCTTC. Residues: CASSWDSTEGYTF.

The V call is TRBV9, the J call TRBJ2-1; TRBD2 aligns across 14 bases. In germline, CDR1 is SGDLS, CDR2 YYNGEE. The CDR3 is 16 residues long. Losses at the gene ends were 3 bases for V and 4 bases for J; bases not matched to a gene: 3. The CDR3 nucleotides are TGTGCCAGCAGCGAGGGACTAGCGGGAGTATACAATGAGCAGTTCTTC. This gives the protein CASSEGLAGVYNEQFF.

This sequence joins TRBV15 and TRBJ1-5; D gene uncertain. This CDR3 contains 13 residues. Trimming stripped 1 base from V and 2 bases from J, with 3 bases between. Germline assignment: CDR1 LNHNV and CDR2 YYDKDF (reference sequence). The CDR3 DNA reads as TGTGCCACCAGCAGAGTCGGCAATCAGCCCCAGCATTTT. Encoded protein: CATSRVGNQPQHF.

This clone was observed once. V is TRBV9 and J is TRBJ2-2; D not resolved. The germline V gene encodes CDR1 SGDLS and CDR2 YYNGEE. This CDR3 has 14 residues. The ends were cut back, 0 bases at V and 3 bases at J, with 6 bases in the middle. In DNA form, the CDR3 reads TGTGCCAGCAGCGTAGTGATGGACACCGGGGAGCTGTTTTTT. As protein: CASSVVMDTGELFF. The variable domain in full, completed from reference TRBV9 and TRBJ2-2, reads DSGVTQTPKHLITATGQRVTLRCSPRSGDLSVYWYQQSLDQGLQFLIQYYNGEERAKGNILERFSAQQFPDLHSELNLSSLELGDSALYFCASSVVMDTGELFFGEGSRLTVL.

CDR3 DNA sequence: TGTGCCAGCAGCTTATGGGAGGCAATCTCAGATACGCAGTATTTT. Its translation is CASSLWEAISDTQYF. The gene calls are TRBV11-2 and TRBJ2-3; weak D call: TRBD2 (6 bases). The CDR3 is 15 residues long. Germline CDR1 SGHAT, CDR2 FQNNGV. V lost 2 bases to trimming and J lost 4 bases, with 13 bases between them.

J is TRBJ1-1 and V is TRBV24-1; D remains ambiguous. This CDR3 comprises 14 residues. Looked up from germline, CDR1 is KGHDR and CDR2 is SFDVKD. V was shortened by 8 bases and J by 6 bases, with 18 bases between the two germline ends. The CDR3 region has the DNA TGTGCCACCACGACTTCAAAGGCCTCCTCTGAAGCTTTCTTT. Its translation is CATTTSKASSEAFF.

This clone has just one count. The chain carries TRBV7-9 and TRBJ2-4; no definite D call. Germline V gene sequence: CDR1 SEHNR, CDR2 FQNEAQ (reference sequence). The CDR3 consists of 14 residues. Trimming cost V 4 bases and J 1 base, with 8 bases left between them. The CDR3: CASSSGLAKNIQYF. CDR3 nucleotide sequence: TGTGCCAGCAGCTCCGGTCTCGCCAAAAACATTCAGTACTTC.

The J gene is TRBJ2-1, the V gene TRBV24-1; the D gene is possibly TRBD2 (6 bases). V lost 3 bases, J lost 5 bases, and 10 bases lay in between. Germline CDR1 is KGHDR and CDR2 is SFDVKD. The CDR3 has 14 amino acids. CDR3 sequence (DNA): TGTGCCACCAGTGATGGTAGCGGAAACAATGAGCAGTTCTTC. This gives the protein CATSDGSGNNEQFF.

The J gene is TRBJ2-1, the V gene TRBV4-1; 10 positions match TRBD2. In germline, CDR1 is MGHRA, CDR2 YSYEKL. This CDR3 is 16 amino acids long. The ends lost 2 bases at V and 5 bases at J; junction bases unmatched: 6. The CDR3 coding sequence is TGCGCCAGCAGCCAATCACTCCTAGCGGGGGACAATGAGCAGTTCTTC. This codes for CASSQSLLAGDNEQFF.

V and J are TRBV25-1 and TRBJ2-2; 8 bases match TRBD1. Germline V gives CDR1 MGHDK, CDR2 SYGVNS. The V and J ends lost 6 bases and 11 bases, in that order; junction bases with no gene match: 17. This CDR3 is built from 16 residues. CDR3 residues: CASRSPGTGASGELFF. For the CDR3, the DNA is TGTGCCAGCAGGTCCCCGGGGACAGGAGCTTCTGGAGAGCTGTTTTTT.

CDR3 nucleotides: TGTGCCAGCAGCTTCCGCGAGAAGGGGCTCAATGAGCAGTTCTTC. It codes for CASSFREKGLNEQFF. J is TRBJ2-1 and V is TRBV7-6; D is perhaps TRBD1 (5 bases). The germline gives CDR1 SGHVS, CDR2 FNYEAQ. This CDR3 has 15 amino acids. Trimming cost V 3 bases and J 6 bases, with 15 bases left between them.

This clone was detected only a few times. The chain employs TRBV5-6 and TRBJ1-2, with D possibly matching TRBD1 (5 bases). The CDR3 covers 14 residues. The V gene's germline CDR1 is SGHDT and CDR2 YYEEEE. Trimming stripped 2 bases from V and 8 bases from J, with 16 bases between. CDR3 sequence reads: CASSLWGRDDGYTF. The CDR3, as DNA: TGTGCCAGCAGCTTATGGGGCAGGGATGACGGCTACACCTTC.

The gene calls are TRBV21-1 and TRBJ2-5; the DNA was not used to check the table's D call, TRBD2. TRBV21-1 corresponds to a pseudogene. There are 16 residues in the CDR3. This CDR3 is CASSKRRRSLRETQYF. The DNA for the CDR3 is TGTGCCAGCAGCAAGAGGCGTAGGTCGTTAAGAGAGACCCAGTACTTC.

This clone was counted between two and nine times. The chain employs TRBV2 and TRBJ1-2, with D unclear. Per germline, CDR1 SNHLY and CDR2 FYNNEI. V lost 3 bases and J lost 7, with 15 bases in between. The length of the CDR3 is 14 residues. CDR3: CASSDVLSATGYTF. The CDR3 bases are TGTGCCAGCAGTGATGTCCTTTCGGCTACTGGCTACACCTTC.

The gene calls are TRBV4-2 and TRBJ2-2; unclear D gene. Trimming left V 1 base short and J 5 bases short, with 14 bases between. Germline V gene data show CDR1 as LGHNA and CDR2 as YNFKEQ. This CDR3 contains 16 residues. CDR3 region: CASSQVLRVRTGELFF. The CDR3 DNA reads as TGTGCCAGCAGCCAAGTATTGCGTGTAAGGACCGGGGAGCTGTTTTTT.

The V gene is TRBV28, the J gene TRBJ1-2, with D hard to call. The V gene's germline CDR1 is MDHEN and CDR2 SYDVKM. V was cut by 3 bases and J by 3 bases, with 11 bases left in between. CDR3 length: 14 residues. In DNA, the CDR3 is TGTGCCAGCAGTTTGGAACAGCCTCACTATGGCTACACCTTC. The encoded protein is CASSLEQPHYGYTF.

This rearrangement joins TRBV28 to TRBJ1-2, with D perhaps matching TRBD1 (5 bases). The length of the CDR3 is 11 residues. Germline V gives CDR1 MDHEN, CDR2 SYDVKM. V dropped 8 bases and J dropped 6 bases, with 10 bases sitting between them. The DNA of the CDR3 is TGTGCCAGCTCCCAGGGCGATGGCTACACCTTC. This codes for CASSQGDGYTF.

This sequence joins TRBV10-3 and TRBJ2-7; 10 positions match TRBD1. The ends lost 6 bases at V and 0 bases at J; junction bases unmatched: 11. This CDR3 has 17 residues. Per the germline V gene, CDR1 is ENHRY and CDR2 is SYGVKD. The CDR3 loop reads CAIRAGQGTTNSYEQYF. CDR3 DNA: TGTGCCATCAGAGCGGGACAGGGGACAACCAACTCCTACGAGCAGTACTTC.

This chain connects TRBV2 to TRBJ1-2, with no clear D. V was cut by 5 bases and J by 4 bases, with 11 bases left in between. The CDR3 contains 13 residues. CDR1 and CDR2 (germline): SNHLY, FYNNEI. CDR3: CASSTSQSYGYTF. The CDR3 DNA is TGTGCCAGCAGTACTTCCCAGAGCTATGGCTACACCTTC.